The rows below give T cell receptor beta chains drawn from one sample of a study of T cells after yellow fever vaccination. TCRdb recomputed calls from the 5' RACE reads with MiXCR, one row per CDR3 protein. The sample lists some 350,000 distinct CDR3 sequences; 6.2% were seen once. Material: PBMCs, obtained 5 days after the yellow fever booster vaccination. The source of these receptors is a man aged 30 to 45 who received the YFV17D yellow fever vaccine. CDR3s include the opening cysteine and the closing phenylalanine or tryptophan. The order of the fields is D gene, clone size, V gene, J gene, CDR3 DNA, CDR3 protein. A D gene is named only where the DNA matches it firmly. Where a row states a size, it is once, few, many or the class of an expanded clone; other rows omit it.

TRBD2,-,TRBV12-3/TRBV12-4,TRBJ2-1,TGTGCCAGCACCCGCCGGGTGGGACTATACAATGAGCAGTTCTTC,CASTRRVGLYNEQFF
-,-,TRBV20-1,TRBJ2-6,TGCAGTGCTAGAGTCGCGGACCGCGCCAACGTCCTGACTTTC,CSARVADRANVLTF
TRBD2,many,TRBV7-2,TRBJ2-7,TGTGCCAGCGGGGCTGGGACTAGCGCGGGCGAGCAGTACTTC,CASGAGTSAGEQYF
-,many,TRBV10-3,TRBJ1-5,TGTGCCATCGGGGGTGGGGGGTCCCCGGGGGGACAGCCCCAGCATTTT,CAIGGGGSPGGQPQHF
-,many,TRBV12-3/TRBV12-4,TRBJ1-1,TGTGCCAGCAGTCAGCCGGGACAAGTACCTGAAGCTTTCTTT,CASSQPGQVPEAFF
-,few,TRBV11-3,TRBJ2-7,TGTGCCAGCGGGAAAGACAGTGGTGAGCAGTACTTC,CASGKDSGEQYF
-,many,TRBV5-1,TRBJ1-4,TGCGCCAGCAGCTCGGGGGGCACAGTTGAAAAACTGTTTTTT,CASSSGGTVEKLFF
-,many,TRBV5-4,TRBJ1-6,TGTGCCAGCAGCTTGGAAAGGGTTGGGTCACCCCTCCACTTT,CASSLERVGSPLHF
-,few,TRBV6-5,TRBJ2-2,TGTGCCAGCAGGTGGAACACCGGGGAGCTGTTTTTT,CASRWNTGELFF
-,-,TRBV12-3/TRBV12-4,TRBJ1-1,TGTGCCAGCAGTTTAGCGATAGGGTCAGGGTCTAGGAACACTGAAGCTTTCTTT,CASSLAIGSGSRNTEAFF
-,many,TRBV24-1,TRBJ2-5,TGTGCCACCAGTGAGGCCATATCACAAGAGACCCAGTACTTC,CATSEAISQETQYF
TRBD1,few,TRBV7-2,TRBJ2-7,TGTGCCAGCAGCTTAGCGGGTAGGGACAGGGGCTACGAGCAGTACTTC,CASSLAGRDRGYEQYF
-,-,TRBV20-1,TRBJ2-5,TGCAGTGCTAGACTTACCCGGACATTCCAAGAGACCCAGTACTTC,CSARLTRTFQETQYF
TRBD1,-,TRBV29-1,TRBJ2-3,TGCAGCGTTGGGGGACAGGGAGAAAAGGCAGATACGCAGTATTTT,CSVGGQGEKADTQYF
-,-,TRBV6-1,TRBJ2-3,TGTGCCAGCCGGAAAAGTAGCACAGATACGCAGTATTTT,CASRKSSTDTQYF
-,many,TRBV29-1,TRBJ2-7,TGCAGCGTTGAAGACGGGGCCTACGAGCAGTACTTC,CSVEDGAYEQYF
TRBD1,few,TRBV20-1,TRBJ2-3,TGCAGTGCTAGAGATCGGACAGGACACACAGATACGCAGTATTTT,CSARDRTGHTDTQYF
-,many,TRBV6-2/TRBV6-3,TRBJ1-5,TGTGCCAGCAGTTACTCCGGGGGCAATCAGCCCCAGCATTTT,CASSYSGGNQPQHF
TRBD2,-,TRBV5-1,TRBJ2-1,TGCGCCAGCAGCTTGCCATTGGCGGGAGGGTCCTACAATGAGCAGTTCTTC,CASSLPLAGGSYNEQFF
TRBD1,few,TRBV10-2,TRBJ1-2,TGCGCCAGCAGTGTTTCCGGGACAGCGGTGGGAACGTATGGCTACACCTTC,CASSVSGTAVGTYGYTF
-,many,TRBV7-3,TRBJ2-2,TGTGCCAGCAGCTTAAACCCCGGGAAAACCGGGGAGCTGTTTTTT,CASSLNPGKTGELFF
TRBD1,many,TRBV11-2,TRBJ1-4,TGTGCCAGCAGCGGGACAGATGAAAAACTGTTTTTT,CASSGTDEKLFF
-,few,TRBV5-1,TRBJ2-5,TGCGCCAGCAGCTATGGACAGTCCCCTGAGGGGGAGACCCAGTACTTC,CASSYGQSPEGETQYF
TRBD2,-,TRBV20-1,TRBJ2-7,TGCAGTGCTTTGACTAGCGGGAGTATTGGCGAGCAGTACTTC,CSALTSGSIGEQYF
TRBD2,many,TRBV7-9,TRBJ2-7,TGTGCCAGCAGCCGTAGCGGGAGGCCCTACGAGCAGTACTTC,CASSRSGRPYEQYF
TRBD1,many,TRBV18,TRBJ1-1,TGTGCCAGCAGCTCACAGGGGGCCGACACTGAAGCTTTCTTT,CASSSQGADTEAFF
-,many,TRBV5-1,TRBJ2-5,TGCGCCAGCAGCTACACACAGGGAGGCGAGACCCAGTACTTC,CASSYTQGGETQYF
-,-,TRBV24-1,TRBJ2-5,TGTGCCACCAGTGATCCTCGAGGACAGTCCCGGGAGACCCAGTACTTC,CATSDPRGQSRETQYF
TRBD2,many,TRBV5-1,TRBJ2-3,TGCGCCAGCAGCTTCCGGACTAGCGGAACAGATACGCAGTATTTT,CASSFRTSGTDTQYF
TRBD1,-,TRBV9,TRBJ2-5,TGTGCCAGCAGCGTAAGGGACAGAGAGACCCAGTACTTC,CASSVRDRETQYF
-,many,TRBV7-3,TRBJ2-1,TGTGCCAGCAGCTTTCAAGGGGGGGGGAGCTCCTACAATGAGCAGTTCTTC,CASSFQGGGSSYNEQFF
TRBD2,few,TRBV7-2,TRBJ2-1,TGTGCCAGCAGCTGGACTAGCGGCATATACAATGAGCAGTTCTTC,CASSWTSGIYNEQFF
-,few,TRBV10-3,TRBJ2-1,TGTGCCATCAGTGAGTCGTTTGGGGGGCGGTTGGATGAGCAGTTCTTC,CAISESFGGRLDEQFF
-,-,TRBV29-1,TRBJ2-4,TGCAGCGTAGGGGACTTCAAAAACATTCAGTACTTC,CSVGDFKNIQYF
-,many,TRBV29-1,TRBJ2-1,TGCAGCGTTGAAGATCCGGGGCAAAGCTCCTACAATGAGCAGTTCTTC,CSVEDPGQSSYNEQFF
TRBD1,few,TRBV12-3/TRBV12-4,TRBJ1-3,TGTGCCAGCAGTTTAGCCGGGACAGGGGGCACTCCCGGGGGAAACACCATATATTTT,CASSLAGTGGTPGGNTIYF
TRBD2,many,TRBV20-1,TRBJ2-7,TGCAGTGCTACCGGACTAGGAGTGGGCTACGAGCAGTACTTC,CSATGLGVGYEQYF
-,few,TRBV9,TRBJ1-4,TGTGCCAGCAGCGTTTGGGACACCCCAACTAATGAAAAACTGTTTTTT,CASSVWDTPTNEKLFF
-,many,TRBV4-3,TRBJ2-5,TGCGCCAGCAGCCAAGGAGTAGGGATAGAGACCCAGTACTTC,CASSQGVGIETQYF
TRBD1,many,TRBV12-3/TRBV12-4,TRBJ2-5,TGTGCCAGCGGACGGACAGGGGGATTTGAGACCCAGTACTTC,CASGRTGGFETQYF
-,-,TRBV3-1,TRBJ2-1,TGTGCCAGCAGCCGGACCACCAATGAGCAGTTCTTC,CASSRTTNEQFF
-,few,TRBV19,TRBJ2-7,TGTGCCAGTAGACTCAGCGGGCCCTCCTACGAGCAGTACTTC,CASRLSGPSYEQYF
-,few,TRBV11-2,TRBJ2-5,TGTGCCAGCAGCGACGGGATGCCCCAGTACTTC,CASSDGMPQYF
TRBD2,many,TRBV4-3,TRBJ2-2,TGCGCCAGCAGCCAACCTAGCGGGAGGGCCCCCGGGGAGCTGTTTTTT,CASSQPSGRAPGELFF
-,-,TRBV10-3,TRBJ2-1,TGTGCCATCAGTGAGGGACAGAAGAATGAGCAGTTCTTC,CAISEGQKNEQFF
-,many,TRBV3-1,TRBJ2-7,TGTGCCAGCAGCCGACTCAGCTACGAGCAGTACTTC,CASSRLSYEQYF
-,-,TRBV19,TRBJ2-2,TGTGCCAGTAGACGCGATAGTAACACCGGGGAGCTGTTTTTT,CASRRDSNTGELFF
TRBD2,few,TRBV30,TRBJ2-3,TGTGCCTGGAGTGGATCCCGGCTGGGACTAGGTGGAGATACGCAGTATTTT,CAWSGSRLGLGGDTQYF
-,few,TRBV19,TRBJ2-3,TGTGCCAGCACCTCAGGCAACCGACGGTCAGATACGCAGTATTTT,CASTSGNRRSDTQYF
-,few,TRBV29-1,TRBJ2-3,TGCAGCGCGGGGACTTTGGGGGCAGATACGCAGTATTTT,CSAGTLGADTQYF
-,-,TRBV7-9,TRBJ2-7,TGTGCCAGCAGCGGCAGAGGGACGGGTGTCGAGCAGTACTTC,CASSGRGTGVEQYF
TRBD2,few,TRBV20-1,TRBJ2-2,TGCAGTGCTAGAGATGCGGCGGGAGCAGGCACCGGGGAGCTGTTTTTT,CSARDAAGAGTGELFF
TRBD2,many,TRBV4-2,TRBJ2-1,TGTGCCAGCAGCCGTCCCGGAAGACTAGCGGGAGGGGCTAGGGGTGAGCAGTTCTTC,CASSRPGRLAGGARGEQFF
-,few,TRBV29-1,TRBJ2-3,TGCAGCGTGTATGGACATTCGGGGGCAGATACGCAGTATTTT,CSVYGHSGADTQYF
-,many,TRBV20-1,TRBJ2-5,TGCAGTGCTAGTGTGCTAGCAGATCAAGAGACCCAGTACTTC,CSASVLADQETQYF
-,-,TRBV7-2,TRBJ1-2,TGTGCCAGCAGCTGGCAGAGTAACTATGGCTACACCTTC,CASSWQSNYGYTF
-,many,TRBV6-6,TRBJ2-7,TGTGCCAGCAGTTACCAGTTTAACGAGCAGTACTTC,CASSYQFNEQYF
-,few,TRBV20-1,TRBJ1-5,TGCAGTGCTAGAAGAGCGGACAGTCAGCCCCAGCATTTT,CSARRADSQPQHF
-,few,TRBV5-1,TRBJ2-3,TGCGCCAGCAGCCCGAACGTTGGGGGGAGTGTTTTGTATTTT,CASSPNVGGSVLYF